The 24 T cell receptor beta chains listed next were all sequenced from one sample in a study of shared clonotypes between healthy human individuals (dated by TCRdb to the early 2020s). Libraries were constructed by the immunoSEQ multiplex PCR assay. Imported from immuneACCESS, the table was reduced by TCRdb to in-frame sequences with V and J called. These copies leave out some clones; in studies compared against another copy, an unresolved V gene accounts for under half, and the cause of the remainder is not known. The sample contains fewer than 2.5 million clones, roughly 93% of them found a single time. The ten biggest clones cover roughly 0.39% of the sample. Material: naive CD4+ T cells from PBMCs. This sample's cell subset or site label indicates: CD45RA+ positively selected. The source of these receptors is a man younger than 35 in good health. Some clones in this sample may be carry-over from other donors' samples.

The chain joins TRBV14 to TRBJ1-2, with 7 bases fitting TRBD1. Trimming at V came to 4 bases and at J to 2 bases, leaving 10 bases not matched to a gene. The CDR3 is 16 residues long. Germline lookup yields CDR1 SGHDN and CDR2 FVKESK. CDR3 region: CASSRGGQEQNYGYTF. The CDR3 DNA reads TGTGCCAGCAGCCGGGGAGGACAGGAACAGAACTATGGCTACACCTTC.

V is TRBV5-1 and J is TRBJ2-3; D is possibly TRBD2 (6 bases). Germline CDR1 is SGHRS and CDR2 is YFSETQ. With 2 bases removed from V and 0 bases from J, the gap between germline ends came to 13 bases. The CDR3 has 16 amino acids. The CDR3 region is CASSFYSGSSTDTQYF. The CDR3 bases are TGCGCCAGCAGCTTTTATAGCGGATCTAGCACAGATACGCAGTATTTT. Full variable domain (missing parts from reference TRBV5-1 and TRBJ2-3): KAGVTQTPRYLIKTRGQQVTLSCSPISGHRSVSWYQQTPGQGLQFLFEYFSETQRNKGNFPGRFSGRQFSNSRSEMNVSTLELGDSALYLCASSFYSGSSTDTQYFGPGTRLTVL.

This chain links TRBV29-1 with TRBJ2-1; 7 positions match TRBD1. Trimming at V came to 5 bases and at J to 3 bases, leaving 4 bases not matched to a gene. CDR1 and CDR2 from the germline V gene are SQVTM and ANQGSEA. CDR3 length: 13 residues. For the CDR3, the DNA is TGCAGCGTTAAGGGGGCTAGCTACAATGAGCAGTTCTTC. Its translation is CSVKGASYNEQFF.

The CDR3 sequence is CASRDPNEEGYTF. The CDR3 DNA reads TGTGCCAGCAGGGACCCAAACGAGGAAGGCTACACCTTC. The V gene is TRBV28, the J gene TRBJ1-2; D is uncertain. The V end lost 6 bases, the J end lost 8 bases, and 16 bases lay between the germline ends. The germline CDR1 and CDR2 sequences are MDHEN and SYDVKM. There are 13 residues in the CDR3.

In DNA form, the CDR3 reads TGTGCCAGCAGCGTGAGGTGGGACGACACTGAAGCTTTCTTT. This codes for CASSVRWDDTEAFF. V gene TRBV9 combines with J gene TRBJ1-1; possibly TRBD1 for D (5 bases). Germline V lookup: CDR1 SGDLS, CDR2 YYNGEE. V lost 2 bases and J 3 bases, leaving 11 bases between the germline ends. The CDR3 spans 14 residues.

The CDR3 coding sequence is TGTGCCAGCTCACCACCGAGTACCCCCGGAAACATTCAGTACTTC. This sequence encodes CASSPPSTPGNIQYF. The chain couples TRBV18 to TRBJ2-4; D unresolved. Germline CDR1 is KGHSH and CDR2 is LQKENI. This CDR3 is built from 15 residues. Trimming left V 0 bases short and J 6 bases short, with 12 bases between.

The chain carries TRBV18 and TRBJ1-2; no definite D call. This CDR3 is 17 amino acids long. Trimming took off 1 base at V and 3 bases at J, with 18 bases between the two ends. Germline CDR1 is KGHSH and CDR2 is LQKENI. The CDR3 spells CASSPRSGSKGDYGYTF. CDR3 DNA sequence: TGTGCCAGCTCACCACGATCAGGTTCGAAGGGAGACTATGGCTACACCTTC.

The DNA of the CDR3 is TGTGCCAGCAGTTACTCTTCGGGGGCATGGAACACTGAAGCTTTCTTT. Translating it yields CASSYSSGAWNTEAFF. The V gene is TRBV6-5, the J gene TRBJ1-1, with D possibly TRBD1 on 6 matching bases. Trimming stripped 0 bases from V and 1 base from J, with 12 bases between. Germline V gene sequence: CDR1 MNHEY, CDR2 SVGAGI. The CDR3 loop spans 16 amino acids.

J is TRBJ2-3 and V is TRBV5-4, with D perhaps assigned TRBD1 or TRBD2 (5 bases each). This CDR3 region has 16 residues. V gave up 5 bases and J gave up 2 bases, with 18 bases separating them. In germline, CDR1 is SGHNT, CDR2 YYREEE (reference sequence). The CDR3 reads CASRTGTDRNTDTQYF. The CDR3 DNA is TGTGCCAGCAGGACGGGGACCGACCGAAACACAGATACGCAGTATTTT.

V and J are TRBV4-3 and TRBJ2-3; D unresolved. This CDR3 is built from 17 residues. V gave up 0 bases and J gave up 0 bases, with 13 bases separating them. Germline V gene data show CDR1 as LGHNA and CDR2 as YSLEER. CDR3 residues: CASSQDRSPGSTDTQYF. CDR3 nucleotide sequence: TGCGCCAGCAGCCAAGATCGGTCACCGGGTAGCACAGATACGCAGTATTTT.

The chain has TRBV5-4 and TRBJ2-1; 9 bases agree with TRBD1. J was trimmed by 10 bases and V by 3 bases; bases with no gene match: 8. There are 14 residues in the CDR3. Germline V CDR1 and CDR2: SGHNT, YYREEE (reference sequence). CDR3 DNA sequence: TGTGCCAGCAGCTCGGGGACAGGGATGGGGGAGCAGTTCTTC. Its protein is CASSSGTGMGEQFF.

This rearrangement joins TRBV5-1 to TRBJ2-7; D remains ambiguous. Looked up from germline, CDR1 is SGHRS and CDR2 is YFSETQ. The CDR3 contains 15 residues. Between the trimmed V and J ends, which lost 0 bases and 6 bases, there was a span of 16 bases. CDR3 DNA sequence: TGCGCCAGCAGCTTGGATCCCGGCCGATACCCCGAGCAGTACTTC. Encoded protein: CASSLDPGRYPEQYF.

With respect to this clone: Other nucleotide sequences in the sample specify the same CDR3. The CDR3 nucleotides read TGTGCCAGCAGCTTAGGGACAGACTCTGGAAACACCATATATTTT. Encoded protein: CASSLGTDSGNTIYF. The chain couples TRBV7-6 to TRBJ1-3; D may be TRBD1 (6 bases). The V gene lost 1 base and the J gene lost 0 bases, with 7 bases spanning the gap. The CDR3 loop spans 15 amino acids. Per germline, CDR1 SGHVS and CDR2 FNYEAQ.

The chain is built from TRBV5-4 and TRBJ2-7; 8 bases align to TRBD2. CDR3 length: 15 residues. The trim removed 1 base at V and 5 bases at J, leaving 8 bases unmatched. CDR1 is SGHNT, CDR2 YYREEE, per germline (reference sequence). CDR3 DNA: TGTGCCAGCAGCTTGTACGGGGGGGCGCCCCACGAGCAGTACTTC. This codes for CASSLYGGAPHEQYF. Full variable domain (outside the CDR3, taken from reference TRBV5-4 and TRBJ2-7): ETGVTQSPTHLIKTRGQQVTLRCSSQSGHNTVSWYQQALGQGPQFIFQYYREEENGRGNFPPRFSGLQFPNYSSELNVNALELDDSALYLCASSLYGGAPHEQYFGPGTRLTVT.

This rearrangement joins TRBV18 to TRBJ2-1; 8 bases are a match to TRBD2. CDR3 size: 16 residues. CDR1 KGHSH and CDR2 LQKENI come from the germline V gene. Germline trimming cut 1 base from V and 6 bases from J; bases unmatched to any gene: 8. CDR3 protein: CASSPLGLGLGNEQFF. CDR3 DNA: TGTGCCAGCTCACCACTGGGACTAGGGTTGGGCAATGAGCAGTTCTTC.

The chain has TRBV28 and TRBJ2-4, with TRBD1 as a possible D gene (6 bases). This CDR3 spans 15 amino acids. CDR1 MDHEN and CDR2 SYDVKM come from the germline V gene. The germline V and J ends were trimmed by 6 bases and 0 bases, with 12 bases remaining between them. The chain's CDR3 is CASREMGAAKNIQYF. In nucleotides, the CDR3 is TGTGCCAGCAGAGAAATGGGGGCAGCCAAAAACATTCAGTACTTC.

J is TRBJ2-5 and V is TRBV6-1; 8 bases map to TRBD2. The J segment lost 2 bases and the V segment lost 10 bases, leaving 6 bases of the junction unmatched. CDR1 is MNHNS and CDR2 is SASEGT in the germline V gene. The CDR3 is made up of 13 amino acids. The CDR3 here is CAIKLAAQETQYF. DNA of the CDR3: TGTGCCATCAAACTAGCGGCACAAGAGACCCAGTACTTC.

This clone has just one count. The chain carries TRBV5-4 and TRBJ2-3; no firm D call. CDR3 length: 15 amino acids. In germline, CDR1 is SGHNT, CDR2 YYREEE (reference sequence). Trimming took off 2 bases at V and 1 base at J, with 11 bases between the two ends. In nucleotides, the CDR3 is TGTGCCAGCAGCTTCCCTAGAACAGGCACAGATACGCAGTATTTT. Residues: CASSFPRTGTDTQYF.

The chain combines TRBV2 with TRBJ2-5; D unresolved. CDR3 length: 12 residues. Looked up from germline, CDR1 is SNHLY and CDR2 is FYNNEI. Trimming removed 1 base from V and 4 bases from J, with 4 bases in between. Here the CDR3 DNA reads TGTGCCAGCAGTGAAGAAGTAGAGACCCAGTACTTC. It yields the protein CASSEEVETQYF.

This clone was observed a single time. This chain joins TRBV9 and TRBJ2-2; tentatively, D is TRBD2 (6 bases). Germline CDR1 is SGDLS and CDR2 is YYNGEE. Trimming took 4 bases from V and 1 from J, leaving 14 bases between them. CDR3 length equals 16 residues. This chain's CDR3 is CASSKTSSRNTGELFF. Here the CDR3 DNA reads TGTGCCAGCAGCAAAACTAGCTCAAGGAACACCGGGGAGCTGTTTTTT.

This clone was detected a few times. The rearrangement uses TRBV30 and TRBJ1-1, with D perhaps matching TRBD1 (5 bases). V was cut by 0 bases and J by 2 bases, with 16 bases left in between. CDR1 and CDR2 from the germline V gene are GTSNPN and SVGIG (reference sequence). The CDR3 has 16 amino acids. CDR3 region: CAWSVRGRYPNTEAFF. CDR3 DNA sequence: TGTGCCTGGAGTGTACGGGGGAGGTACCCCAACACTGAAGCTTTCTTT.

Details on this clone: The sample carries other DNA sequences with the same CDR3. CDR3 residues: CASSLLGYEQYF. The CDR3 DNA sequence: TGCGCCAGCAGCTTGTTGGGGTACGAGCAGTACTTC. The chain employs TRBV5-1 and TRBJ2-5; D unclear. TRBJ2-7 explains the end of the DNA better; the J call may be wrong. The germline V gene has CDR1 SGHRS and CDR2 YFSETQ. The CDR3 loop spans 12 amino acids.

This sequence joins TRBV30 and TRBJ2-2, with 7 bases that match TRBD2. The CDR3 contains 14 residues. V trimming: 5 bases; J trimming: 6 bases; junction bases outside the gene matches: 9. Germline V gene sequence: CDR1 GTSNPN, CDR2 SVGIG (reference sequence). The CDR3: CAWALADRSGELFF. Written as DNA, the CDR3 is TGTGCCTGGGCCCTAGCGGACCGGTCCGGGGAGCTGTTTTTT. The full variable domain, in which reference TRBV30 and TRBJ2-2 provide the parts outside the CDR3, is SQTIHQWPATLVQPVGSPLSLECTVEGTSNPNLYWYRQAAGRGLQLLFYSVGIGQISSEVPQNLSASRPQDRQFILSSKKLLLSDSGFYLCAWALADRSGELFFGEGSRLTVL.

The chain joins TRBV2 to TRBJ1-4; 8 bases agree with TRBD1. This CDR3 spans 12 amino acids. Per the germline V gene, CDR1 is SNHLY and CDR2 is FYNNEI. The V segment lost 4 bases and the J segment 15 bases; nucleotides outside the gene matches: 7. CDR3: CASSGTGSRVFF. The DNA of the CDR3 is TGTGCCAGCAGTGGGACAGGGAGTCGGGTGTTTTTT. Full variable domain (rest looked up from reference TRBV2 and TRBJ1-4): EPEVTQTPSHQVTQMGQEVILRCVPISNHLYFYWYRQILGQKVEFLVSFYNNEISEKSEIFDDQFSVERPDGSNFTLKIRSTKLEDSAMYFCASSGTGSRVFFGSGTQLSVL.